Below, 21 T cell receptor beta chains from the same sample are listed, as sequenced in a study of identical twins (dated by TCRdb to the mid-2010s). Preparation of the library involved 5' RACE. This sample was sequenced with an Illumina HiSeq 2000. TCRdb cleaned the public reads at Q25 with fastp, built clones with MiXCR and kept in-frame beta chains. Entries that share a CDR3 protein sequence are merged under the most common genes and DNA. The sample contains around 480,000 distinct CDR3 sequences, over 12% of them found a single time. 0.5% to 0.65% of the sample rests with the top ten. The sample was also reused in another study, on yellow fever vaccine responses in identical twins.

The specimen was CD4+ T cells sorted from blood. Receptors originate from a woman between 18 and 29 years old in good health.

The rearrangement joins TRBV6-2 or TRBV6-3 to TRBJ2-1, with D perhaps matching TRBD1 (5 bases). This CDR3 spans 16 amino acids. Trimming removed 2 bases at V and 4 bases at J, with 15 bases between. Germline lookup yields CDR1 MNHEY and CDR2 SVGEGT. CDR3 region: CASSYRERQTYNEQFF. CDR3 coding DNA: TGTGCCAGCAGTTACAGGGAAAGACAGACATACAATGAGCAGTTCTTC.

The CDR3 region has the DNA TGTGCCAGCGTCCGGCTTAATCGCTACACCTTC. It is translated as CASVRLNRYTF. The J gene is TRBJ1-2, the V gene TRBV12-3 or TRBV12-4; D is ambiguous. Between the trimmed V and J ends, which lost 8 bases and 9 bases, there was a span of 13 bases. This CDR3 spans 11 amino acids.

This clonotype was observed at least ten times. Sequence at one end of the junction differs from germline and may be a read error. This sequence joins TRBV5-1 and TRBJ2-5; D gene uncertain. Germline V lookup: CDR1 SGHRS, CDR2 YFSETQ. The CDR3 spans 12 residues. Here the CDR3 reads CASSLSQETQYF. Here the CDR3 DNA reads TGTGCCAGCAGCTTATCCCAAGAGACCCAGTACTTC.

The CDR3 reads CASSYIRGSSYNEQFF. CDR3 sequence (DNA): TGTGCCAGCAGTTACATCCGGGGGAGCTCCTACAATGAGCAGTTCTTC. The chain joins TRBV6-5 to TRBJ2-1; a possible D gene is TRBD2 (6 bases). Trimming took 2 bases from V and 0 from J, leaving 11 bases between them. Germline CDR1 is MNHEY and CDR2 is SVGAGI. This CDR3 is 16 amino acids long.

This clonotype was observed a handful of times. The chain links TRBV29-1 to TRBJ2-3, with 11 positions matching TRBD2. J gave up 2 bases and V 1 base, and 2 bases lay outside the gene matches. CDR1 SQVTM and CDR2 ANQGSEA come from the germline V gene. This CDR3 contains 15 residues. Here the CDR3 DNA reads TGCAGCGTTGAAGTACTAGCGGGGGACACAGATACGCAGTATTTT. This translates into CSVEVLAGDTDTQYF.

This clonotype has more than one count but fewer than ten. This chain joins TRBV15 and TRBJ2-5, with a weak D call TRBD2 (5 bases). V lost 0 bases, J lost 2 bases, and 10 bases lay in between. Germline loops: CDR1 LNHNV, CDR2 YYDKDF (reference sequence). The CDR3 has 15 amino acids. This CDR3 reads CATSRDPGLQETQYF. The CDR3 nucleotides read TGTGCCACCAGCAGAGATCCAGGACTTCAAGAGACCCAGTACTTC.

In this sample, this clonotype turned up a few times. The chain carries TRBV7-6 and TRBJ1-1, with TRBD1 as a possible D gene (5 bases). The CDR3 totals 13 residues. Germline V gives CDR1 SGHVS, CDR2 FNYEAQ. V was trimmed by 0 bases and J by 4 bases, leaving 6 bases between them. CDR3 protein: CASSLAQGTEAFF. As DNA, the CDR3 is TGTGCCAGCAGCTTAGCGCAGGGCACTGAAGCTTTCTTT.

This clonotype was seen once. The chain couples TRBV14 to TRBJ2-2, with D maybe TRBD1 (5 bases). The V end was cut by 1 base, the J end by 2 bases, with 11 bases between. Germline CDR1 and CDR2: SGHDN and FVKESK. This CDR3 comprises 16 residues. CDR3 bases: TGTGCCAGCAGCCAAGTTCAGGGCCTAAACACCGGGGAGCTGTTTTTT. Translated: CASSQVQGLNTGELFF.

On this clonotype itself: Since a much larger clone is just one base distant, this may be a read error. The chain combines TRBV10-1 with TRBJ2-1, with D unresolved. The CDR3 is made up of 14 amino acids. Germline assignment: CDR1 WNHNN and CDR2 SYGVQD (reference sequence). V lost 4 bases, J lost 2 bases, and 9 bases lay in between. The CDR3 loop is CASSVGYTYNEQFF. CDR3 nucleotides: TGCGCCAGCAGTGTGGGCTACACCTACAATGAGCAGTTCTTC.

This chain connects TRBV20-1 to TRBJ2-4; D not certain. Germline lookup yields CDR1 DFQATT and CDR2 SNEGSKA (reference sequence). This CDR3 contains 12 residues. The V gene lost 6 bases and the J gene lost 14 bases, with 20 bases spanning the gap. CDR3 in DNA: TGCAGTGCGCAGGCGGAGTTGCACGACAAGTACTTC. It translates to CSAQAELHDKYF.

Only a few counts were recorded for this clonotype. The rearrangement links TRBV7-2 to TRBJ2-3, with 10 bases aligning to TRBD1. Germline V CDR1 and CDR2: SGHTA, FQGNSA. J lost 3 bases, V lost 2 bases, and 2 bases had no gene match. The CDR3 is 15 amino acids. Here the CDR3 reads CASSLQGQGTDTQYF. The DNA for the CDR3 is TGTGCCAGCAGCTTACAGGGACAGGGGACAGATACGCAGTATTTT.

CDR3: CASSQDVTGARHYYEQYF. The CDR3 region has the DNA TGTGCCAGCAGCCAAGACGTCACAGGGGCCCGACACTACTACGAGCAGTACTTC. The V call is TRBV14, the J call TRBJ2-7; TRBD1 matches at 7 bases. The V gene's germline CDR1 is SGHDN and CDR2 FVKESK. V lost 0 bases, J lost 3 bases, and 14 bases stayed unmatched. This CDR3 has 18 residues.

This clonotype was seen just once. The rearrangement uses TRBV15 and TRBJ1-5; no definite D call. Trimming shortened V by 0 bases and J by 7 bases, and 7 bases separated the two germline ends. Germline CDR1 LNHNV, CDR2 YYDKDF (reference sequence). This CDR3 region has 13 residues. The CDR3 region has the DNA TGTGCCACCAGCAGAGATCGTGTGCAGCCCCAGCATTTT. Residues: CATSRDRVQPQHF.

The chain is built from TRBV29-1 and TRBJ2-7; 10 nucleotides match TRBD1. Germline trimming cut 3 bases from V and 6 bases from J; bases unmatched to any gene: 2. CDR1 is SQVTM and CDR2 is ANQGSEA in the germline V gene. The CDR3 is made up of 12 amino acids. The CDR3 sequence: CSVEDRGAEQYF. In DNA, the CDR3 is TGCAGCGTTGAGGACAGGGGGGCCGAGCAGTACTTC.

This clonotype was recorded a few times. V usage is TRBV10-3 and J usage is TRBJ1-4; possible D gene TRBD1, 5 bases. CDR1 and CDR2 (germline): ENHRY, SYGVKD. Trimming shortened V by 6 bases and J by 2 bases, and 13 bases separated the two germline ends. The CDR3 has 15 amino acids. CDR3 sequence (DNA): TGTGCCATCAGGGCGGACATCAGCACTAATGAAAAACTGTTTTTT. Its translation is CAIRADISTNEKLFF.

The chain employs TRBV2 and TRBJ2-1; D perhaps matches TRBD2 (6 bases). The CDR3 spans 15 residues. Trimming took 5 bases from V and 2 from J, leaving 13 bases between them. Germline loops: CDR1 SNHLY, CDR2 FYNNEI. The CDR3: CASSSTSQAYNEQFF. DNA for the CDR3: TGTGCCAGCAGTTCAACTAGCCAGGCCTACAATGAGCAGTTCTTC.

The CDR3 nucleotides are TGTGCCAGCTCACCACGGAGGGCCAATGAGCAGTTCTTC. It yields the protein CASSPRRANEQFF. The chain links TRBV18 to TRBJ2-1, with D perhaps matching TRBD2 (6 bases). The CDR3 totals 13 residues. V was clipped by 1 base and J by 6 bases, with 7 bases between them. Germline V gives CDR1 KGHSH, CDR2 LQKENI.

In this sample, this clonotype turned up many times. The J gene is TRBJ2-1, the V gene TRBV2, with TRBD2 matching 13 bases. The V gene end was trimmed by 6 bases and the J gene end by 5 bases; junction bases not matched to a gene: 13. CDR3 length: 18 residues. Germline loops: CDR1 SNHLY, CDR2 FYNNEI. CDR3 amino acids: CASSRLPRTSGRNNEQFF. In nucleotides, the CDR3 is TGTGCCAGCAGCCGTTTACCGCGGACTAGCGGGAGAAACAATGAGCAGTTCTTC.

The chain has TRBV7-9 and TRBJ2-1; D is unresolved. The germline V gene encodes CDR1 SEHNR and CDR2 FQNEAQ (reference sequence). This CDR3 comprises 12 residues. V gave up 5 bases and J gave up 4 bases, with 6 bases separating them. CDR3 residues: CASSPRYNEQFF. The CDR3 DNA reads as TGTGCCAGCAGCCCTCGTTACAATGAGCAGTTCTTC. The entire variable domain, with the rest obtained from reference TRBV7-9 and TRBJ2-1, is as follows: DTGVSQNPRHKITKRGQNVTFRCDPISEHNRLYWYRQTLGQGPEFLTYFQNEAQLEKSRLLSDRFSAERPKGSFSTLEIQRTEQGDSAMYLCASSPRYNEQFFGPGTRLTVL.

The sample holds many counts of this clonotype. This sequence joins TRBV5-1 and TRBJ1-5; the D is unclear. In germline, CDR1 is SGHRS, CDR2 YFSETQ. This CDR3 contains 15 residues. Trimming cost V 0 bases and J 0 bases, with 7 bases left between them. CDR3 protein: CASSLEGISNQPQHF. CDR3 bases: TGCGCCAGCAGCTTGGAGGGAATTAGCAATCAGCCCCAGCATTTT.

This clonotype has ten or more counts. The chain carries TRBV12-3 or TRBV12-4 and TRBJ1-4; D is possibly TRBD1 (5 bases). The CDR3 consists of 16 residues. The V gene lost 6 bases and the J gene lost 7 bases, with 21 bases spanning the gap. This CDR3 is CASRTLRAVGGEKLFF. CDR3 DNA sequence: TGTGCCAGCAGAACTCTCAGGGCGGTTGGAGGTGAAAAACTGTTTTTT.